Here is one T cell receptor beta chain with its context. The antigen is not known. This entry comes from a study of T cell responses to AZD1222 COVID-19 vaccine. The study, taken as a whole, reports: Clonal diversity was possibly underestimated, and white British individuals and females predominated among donors. Every sample of the repertoires postdated the peak T cell response. Dominant at 160-218 and 743-854, vaccine-associated CD4 TCRs also spanned spike.

Data came from immunoSEQ multiplex PCR; TCRdb stores just in-frame clones and leaves some out. Of around 70,000 clones listed, 70% to 90% are singletons. Trimming shortened V by 10 bases and J by 2 bases, and 15 bases separated the two germline ends. This CDR3 region has 15 residues. Germline loops: CDR1 MNHEY, CDR2 SMNVEV (reference sequence). This TCR was sampled from an adult who received the AZD1222 COVID-19 vaccine. This material consisted of peripheral blood, taken 28 days after the second AZD1222 dose. The chain combines TRBV27 with TRBJ2-6; possibly TRBD1 or TRBD2 for D (5 bases each). CDR3 sequence (DNA): TGTGCCACCGCCGTCAGGGACGCTGGGGCCAACGTCCTGACTTTC. This translates into CATAVRDAGANVLTF.